Listed below are T cell receptor beta chains from one sample, sequenced in a study of blood T cell repertoires in COVID-19. Produced via immunoSEQ multiplex PCR; TCRdb's table is partial and in-frame only. The sample includes 250,000 to 300,000 clones, approximately 85% of them seen just once. The specimen sequenced was PBMCs or T cells enriched from blood (not recorded which). The origin of the receptors is a woman in her 50s who had recovered from COVID-19. Each CDR3 is given with its conserved first and last residue. The order of the fields is V gene, J gene, D gene, clone size, CDR3 DNA, CDR3 protein. A D gene is named only where the DNA matches it firmly. Size tells how often a clone was seen (once, few, many) or the class of an expanded clone, and some rows leave it out.

TRBV7-8	TRBJ2-3	.	.	TGTGCCAGCAGCTTAGGTCCTAGCCGCACAGATACGCAGTATTTT	CASSLGPSRTDTQYF
TRBV27	TRBJ1-6	TRBD1	.	TGTGCCAGCAGTTTATCCGGAACCAGGGGGCCTTCACCCCTCCACTTT	CASSLSGTRGPSPLHF
TRBV2	TRBJ1-5	.	.	TGTGCCAGCAGTTACGACAGGAATAGCAATCAGCCCCAGCATTTT	CASSYDRNSNQPQHF
TRBV28	TRBJ2-2	TRBD2	.	TGTGCCAGCAGTTTATCTAGCGGGAGGGGGACCGGGGAGCTGTTTTTT	CASSLSSGRGTGELFF
TRBV18	TRBJ2-6	TRBD1	.	TGTGCCAGCTCACCTGAACAGGGGGCCCAATCTGGGGCCAACGTCCTGACTTTC	CASSPEQGAQSGANVLTF
TRBV3-1/TRBV3-2	TRBJ2-7	TRBD2	once	TGTGCCAGCAGCCCGGGCGGCGGGAGGGGGGCGGAGCAGTACTTC	CASSPGGGRGAEQYF
TRBV2	TRBJ1-5	.	.	TGTGCCAGCAGTATTGGGCAGGGGAGCAATCAGCCCCAGCATTTT	CASSIGQGSNQPQHF
TRBV19	TRBJ2-5	TRBD2	.	TGTGCCAGTAGTACCAATCTAGCGGGAGGGTTTGAGACCCAGTACTTC	CASSTNLAGGFETQYF
TRBV9	TRBJ1-1	TRBD1	.	TGTGCCAGCAGCGCATACAGGGGAGAGGTAATGAACACTGAAGCTTTCTTT	CASSAYRGEVMNTEAFF
TRBV19	TRBJ2-7	.	.	TGTGCCAGTAGTATGCCAGGGCTCCACGAGCAGTACTTC	CASSMPGLHEQYF
TRBV7-9	TRBJ1-5	TRBD1	.	TGTGCCAGCAGCTTAGAAGGACAGGGCAATCAGCCCCAGCATTTT	CASSLEGQGNQPQHF
TRBV6-5	TRBJ1-6	TRBD1	.	TGTGCCACCAGGGACAGAGATTCACCCCTCCACTTT	CATRDRDSPLHF
TRBV7-9	TRBJ1-2	TRBD1	.	TGTGCCAGCAGCTCACGGGACAGGGTCTTCTATGGCTACACCTTC	CASSSRDRVFYGYTF
TRBV4-1	TRBJ1-5	TRBD1	.	TGCGCCAGCAGCCCAAGGGCAGGGGGCAGCAATCAGCCCCAGCATTTT	CASSPRAGGSNQPQHF
TRBV15	TRBJ2-7	TRBD2	.	TGTGCCACCAGTGACGGACTAGTCAATTTTAACGAGCAGTACTTC	CATSDGLVNFNEQYF
TRBV7-9	TRBJ1-5	.	.	TGTGCCAGCAGCTCGGGGTCAGTTTACGATCAGCCCCAGCATTTT	CASSSGSVYDQPQHF
TRBV12-3/TRBV12-4	TRBJ2-7	TRBD1	few	TGTGCCAGCAGTCAACAGGGGGTCGAGCAGTACTTC	CASSQQGVEQYF
TRBV6-5	TRBJ1-4	TRBD1	.	TGTGCCAGCAGACCCAAGGGGGCGGTTAATGAAAAACTGTTTTTT	CASRPKGAVNEKLFF
TRBV6-1	TRBJ1-3	TRBD1	.	TGTGCCAGCAGTGAGCCGGGACAGGGGGCTGGAAACACCATATATTTT	CASSEPGQGAGNTIYF
TRBV27	TRBJ2-5	TRBD2	.	TGTGCCAGCAGCTATGGGACTAGCGGGAGGCCTACTCGGGAGACCCAGTACTTC	CASSYGTSGRPTRETQYF
TRBV11-2	TRBJ1-4	.	.	TGTGCCAGCAGCTCCAACAGTGGGTTAAAACTGTTTTTT	CASSSNSGLKLFF
TRBV9	TRBJ1-2	.	.	TGTGCCAGCAGCGGGGGAGGGCCAAACTATGGCTACACCTTC	CASSGGGPNYGYTF
TRBV15	TRBJ1-4	TRBD1	.	TGTGCCACCAGCAGAGCAGGGACAGGGGACGAAAAACTGTTTTTT	CATSRAGTGDEKLFF
TRBV5-1	TRBJ2-7	.	once	TGCGCCAGCAGCTTGTCCTCGCTCGGGATCCTCGAGCAGTACTTC	CASSLSSLGILEQYF
TRBV7-6	TRBJ1-1	.	.	TGTGCCAGCAGCTTCTTGACTGAAGCTTTCTTT	CASSFLTEAFF
TRBV2	TRBJ2-5	.	.	TGTGCCAGCAGTGAGCTCTCGTACGGACAGATCAGGGAGACCCAGTACTTC	CASSELSYGQIRETQYF
TRBV11-2	TRBJ1-4	.	.	TGTGCCAGCAGCACCCCGTGGGGGGGCTCGGAAAAACTGTTTTTT	CASSTPWGGSEKLFF
TRBV5-1	TRBJ1-4	.	once	TGCGCCAGCAGCTTGGACAGGGAGGAAAAACTGTTTTTT	CASSLDREEKLFF
TRBV5-1	TRBJ2-6	.	.	TGCGCCAGCAGCTTGGGGGGCGTATCCTCTGGGGCCAACGTCCTGACTTTC	CASSLGGVSSGANVLTF
TRBV20-1	TRBJ2-5	.	.	TGCAGTGCTAGGGACATATACTTC	CSARDIYF
TRBV5-1	TRBJ2-7	.	.	TGCGCCAGCAGCTTACCGCAGGGGCCTTACGAGCAGTACTTC	CASSLPQGPYEQYF
TRBV5-5	TRBJ1-5	.	.	TGTGCCAGCAGCTTATCCCGACTCGAAAATCAGCCCCAGCATTTT	CASSLSRLENQPQHF
TRBV6-5	TRBJ2-7	TRBD1	.	TGTGCCAGCAGTTACAACTGGGACAGGGTATACGAGCAGTACTTC	CASSYNWDRVYEQYF
TRBV6-5	TRBJ1-2	TRBD1	.	TGTGCCAGCAGTAGACAGGGAAACTATGGCTACACCTTC	CASSRQGNYGYTF
TRBV3-1/TRBV3-2	TRBJ2-1	TRBD2	.	TGTGCCAGCAGCCCCCGGACTAGCGGGAGATGGTATGAGCAGTTCTTC	CASSPRTSGRWYEQFF